This TCR beta chain derives from a study of T cells in Graves' hyperthyroidism and ophthalmopathy. Study-wide background: Peripheral blood was drawn at first diagnosis, prior to all treatment.

Findings and caveats of the study: Model output signaled ophthalmopathy a median around 5.9 months ahead of onset. Blood also held most thyroid clonotypes expanded beyond 0.001. Separating ophthalmopathy from stable hyperthyroidism was achieved by a 13 V-J model.

TCR beta CDR3 sequences were amplified from RNA transcripts. A set of HTBI primers served as the primers for a first-round RT-PCR of the TCR CDR3. A single record per CDR3 protein comes from TCRdb applying MiXCR to the multiplex PCR reads. The repertoire holds around 300,000 distinct CDR3 sequences, with 20% to 25% as singletons. The ends were cut back, 0 bases at V and 6 bases at J, with 7 bases in the middle. The length of the CDR3 is 13 residues. From germline, CDR1 is SGHTA and CDR2 FQGTGA. This clonotype occurred many times. The antigen is undetermined. The chain combines TRBV7-3 with TRBJ2-3; D unresolved. The sample was blood. The sequence was obtained from a man younger than 40 with Graves' ophthalmopathy. The CDR3 DNA is TGTGCCAGCAGCTTAACGATGGTTGATACGCAGTATTTT. This sequence encodes CASSLTMVDTQYF.